Below, one TCR beta chain is given with its context. Its antigen is unknown. This sample was included in a study of human thymus T cells. The trim removed 4 bases at V and 2 bases at J, leaving 5 bases unmatched. The CDR3 totals 15 residues. CDR1 is MDHEN and CDR2 is SYDVKM in the germline V gene. From resections taken during corrective heart surgery, the thymus tissue was obtained. Study-level results: Seemingly biased V and J gene usage marked thymic and blood repertoires. The related literature has documented a marked overlap of thymic repertoires among unrelated individuals.

TCRdb's copy holds only in-frame clones and misses some; the assay was immunoSEQ multiplex PCR. Of under 150,000 clones listed, just under 95% are singletons. The specimen sequenced was thymus tissue. This TCR derives from a boy under two years old with a congenital heart defect but otherwise immunologically healthy. The chain has TRBV28 and TRBJ1-3, with 7 bases identical to TRBD1. The CDR3 DNA reads as TGTGCCAGCAGTTCCCCAGGGGGGGCTGGAAACACCATATATTTT. Translation: CASSSPGGAGNTIYF. Variable domain in full (rest from reference TRBV28 and TRBJ1-3): DVKVTQSSRYLVKRTGEKVFLECVQDMDHENMFWYRQDPGLGLRLIYFSYDVKMKEKGDIPEGYSVSREKKERFSLILESASTNQTSMYLCASSSPGGAGNTIYFGEGSWLTVV.